Shown below are 11 T cell receptor beta chains from a single sample sequenced in a study of Ad26.COV2.S vaccination and SARS-CoV-2 variants. Treatment noted: roughly 18 received Ad26.COV2.S at low or high dose, single or two shots; 5 received placebo; per-sample allocation not given. Sample collection was performed on day 63 after the first vaccine or placebo injection. TCRdb's table, derived via immunoSEQ multiplex PCR, lists solely in-frame clones and lacks some. The table records some 390,000 clones, approximately 89% of them present only once. The material sequenced was peripheral blood, taken in a trial of Ad26.COV2.S vaccine versus placebo. The receptors originated from a person between 18 and 65 years old who received the Ad26.COV2.S COVID-19 vaccine or a placebo.

V and J are TRBV9 and TRBJ2-1, with 9 bases lining up with TRBD2. The V gene's germline CDR1 is SGDLS and CDR2 YYNGEE. The CDR3 totals 15 residues. The junction had 7 bases not matched to a gene; V was cut back by 5 bases and J by 4 bases. CDR3 nucleotide sequence: TGTGCCAGCAGAACCGGGACTAGCCCTTACAATGAGCAGTTCTTC. Amino acid sequence: CASRTGTSPYNEQFF.

The chain couples TRBV12-3 or TRBV12-4 to TRBJ1-2, with unresolved D. CDR3 size: 13 residues. Trimming shortened V by 7 bases and J by 6 bases, and 15 bases separated the two germline ends. The CDR3 sequence is CASKQRDHHGYTF. The CDR3 DNA reads TGTGCCAGCAAACAAAGAGACCACCATGGCTACACCTTC.

The chain joins TRBV5-1 to TRBJ2-7, with unresolved D. This CDR3 region has 14 residues. The germline V gene encodes CDR1 SGHRS and CDR2 YFSETQ. V was pared by 4 bases and J by 7 bases, with 18 bases between. Written as DNA, the CDR3 is TGCGCCAGCAGCCCGGACGGACGGCGGAGTGAGCAGTACTTC. It encodes CASSPDGRRSEQYF.

The chain recombines TRBV19 with TRBJ2-1; 8 bases agree with TRBD1. Trimming removed 1 base from V and 6 bases from J; junction bases left unmatched: 2. CDR1 and CDR2 (germline): LNHDA, SQIVND (reference sequence). This CDR3 is 14 amino acids long. In DNA form, the CDR3 reads TGTGCCAGTAGTATAGGGACAGGGCCCAATGAGCAGTTCTTC. Translated: CASSIGTGPNEQFF.

This clone was recorded only once. V gene TRBV19 combines with J gene TRBJ2-2; 13 positions agree with TRBD2. The J segment lost 9 bases and the V segment lost 5 bases, leaving 9 bases of the junction unmatched. The CDR3 loop spans 16 amino acids. In germline, CDR1 is LNHDA, CDR2 SQIVND (reference sequence). In nucleotides, the CDR3 is TGTGCCAGTAGTTTTTGGACTAGCGGGAGTAAGAGGGAGCTGTTTTTT. The encoded protein is CASSFWTSGSKRELFF.

The CDR3: CASSSQTTPAANEKLFF. CDR3 in DNA: TGTGCCAGCAGTTCTCAAACGACCCCCGCGGCTAATGAAAAACTGTTTTTT. This chain joins TRBV28 and TRBJ1-4; no clear D. Trimming stripped 4 bases from V and 3 bases from J, with 18 bases between. Germline assignment: CDR1 MDHEN and CDR2 SYDVKM. The CDR3 has 17 residues.

The chain joins TRBV5-6 to TRBJ2-7; perhaps TRBD2 as D (6 bases). Germline CDR1 and CDR2: SGHDT and YYEEEE. The CDR3 consists of 15 residues. Trimming removed 4 bases from V and 2 bases from J, with 16 bases in between. CDR3 protein: CASSARTTGTYEQYF. The CDR3 DNA reads TGTGCCAGCAGCGCCCGGACTACCGGGACCTACGAGCAGTACTTC.

V usage is TRBV18 and J usage is TRBJ1-1; D call uncertain. V was cut by 0 bases and J by 0 bases, with 8 bases left in between. CDR1 KGHSH and CDR2 LQKENI come from the germline V gene. This CDR3 has 15 amino acids. The CDR3 sequence: CASSPPSNMNTEAFF. CDR3 DNA sequence: TGTGCCAGCTCACCACCATCTAATATGAACACTGAAGCTTTCTTT. Filled out from reference TRBV18 and TRBJ1-1, the complete variable domain reads NAGVMQNPRHLVRRRGQEARLRCSPMKGHSHVYWYRQLPEEGLKFMVYLQKENIIDESGMPKERFSAEFPKEGPSILRIQQVVRGDSAAYFCASSPPSNMNTEAFFGQGTRLTVV.

This clone was recorded only once. The J gene is TRBJ2-5, the V gene TRBV28; D gene ambiguous. CDR3 length: 11 residues. The V gene lost 6 bases and the J gene lost 5 bases, with 7 bases spanning the gap. Germline CDR1 MDHEN, CDR2 SYDVKM. The CDR3 nucleotides are TGTGCCAGCAGGGACGGGGAGACCCAGTACTTC. It encodes CASRDGETQYF.

This clone occurred a few times. The chain carries TRBV5-1 and TRBJ2-1, with a weak D call TRBD2 (6 bases). The V and J ends lost 2 bases and 8 bases respectively, with 11 bases between them. The CDR3 totals 13 residues. Germline V gene lookup returns CDR1 SGHRS and CDR2 YFSETQ. The CDR3 spells CASSLRRGDEQFF. The CDR3 nucleotides read TGCGCCAGCAGCTTAAGGAGGGGCGATGAGCAGTTCTTC.

This sequence joins TRBV19 and TRBJ2-2; 8 nucleotides line up with TRBD2. Germline loops: CDR1 LNHDA, CDR2 SQIVND (reference sequence). The CDR3 has 17 amino acids. The J segment lost 3 bases and the V segment lost 5 bases, leaving 11 bases of the junction unmatched. The CDR3 coding sequence is TGTGCCAGTAGTCCCCTCCACTGGCGGGAGGACACCGGGGAGCTGTTTTTT. It encodes CASSPLHWREDTGELFF.